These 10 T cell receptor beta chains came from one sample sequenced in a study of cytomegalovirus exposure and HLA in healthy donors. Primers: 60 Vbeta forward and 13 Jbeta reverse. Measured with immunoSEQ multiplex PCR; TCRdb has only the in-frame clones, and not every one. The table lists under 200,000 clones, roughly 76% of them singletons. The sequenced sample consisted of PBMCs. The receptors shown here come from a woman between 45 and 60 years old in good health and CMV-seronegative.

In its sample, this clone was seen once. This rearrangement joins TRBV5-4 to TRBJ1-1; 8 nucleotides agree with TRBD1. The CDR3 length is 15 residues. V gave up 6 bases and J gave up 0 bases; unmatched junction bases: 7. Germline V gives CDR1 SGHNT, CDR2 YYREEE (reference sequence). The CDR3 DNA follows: TGTGCCAGCACTCGGGACAGGCAGATGAACACTGAAGCTTTCTTT. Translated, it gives CASTRDRQMNTEAFF.

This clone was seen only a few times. The CDR3, as DNA: TGTGCCAGCAGCTTAGCGATAATCCAGACCTACGAGCAGTACTTC. It translates to CASSLAIIQTYEQYF. The V and J genes are TRBV7-2 and TRBJ2-7; D call uncertain. In germline, CDR1 is SGHTA, CDR2 FQGNSA. The CDR3 loop spans 15 amino acids. Trimming took 0 bases from V and 2 from J, leaving 11 bases between them.

This chain's CDR3 is CASSWSDVSFDEQYF. In DNA, the CDR3 is TGTGCCAGCAGCTGGTCAGATGTTTCTTTTGACGAGCAGTACTTC. The V call is TRBV11-1, the J call TRBJ2-7; D is ambiguous. The CDR3 contains 15 residues. Trimming left V 4 bases short and J 5 bases short, with 18 bases between. The germline V gene has CDR1 SGHAT and CDR2 FQDESV (reference sequence).

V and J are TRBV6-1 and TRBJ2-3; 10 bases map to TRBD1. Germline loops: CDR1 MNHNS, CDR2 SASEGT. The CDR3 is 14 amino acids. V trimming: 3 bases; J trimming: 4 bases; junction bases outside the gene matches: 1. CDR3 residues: CASSETGGADTQYF. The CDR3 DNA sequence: TGTGCCAGCAGTGAGACAGGGGGCGCAGATACGCAGTATTTT.

The CDR3 bases are TGCGCCAGCAGCTTGGGCAGGCAGGGCAAGAACACTGAAGCTTTCTTT. This sequence encodes CASSLGRQGKNTEAFF. This chain links TRBV5-1 with TRBJ1-1; perhaps TRBD1 as D (5 bases). Per the germline V gene, CDR1 is SGHRS and CDR2 is YFSETQ. V was clipped by 0 bases and J by 1 base, with 13 bases between them. The CDR3 is made up of 16 amino acids.

The DNA of the CDR3 is TGTGCCAGTAGCAAGACAGGGGGGAGCAATCAGCCCCAGCATTTT. This codes for CASSKTGGSNQPQHF. The gene calls are TRBV19 and TRBJ1-5, with 9 bases that match TRBD1. This CDR3 region has 15 residues. In germline, CDR1 is LNHDA, CDR2 SQIVND (reference sequence). Trimming at V came to 6 bases and at J to 1 base, leaving 4 bases not matched to a gene.

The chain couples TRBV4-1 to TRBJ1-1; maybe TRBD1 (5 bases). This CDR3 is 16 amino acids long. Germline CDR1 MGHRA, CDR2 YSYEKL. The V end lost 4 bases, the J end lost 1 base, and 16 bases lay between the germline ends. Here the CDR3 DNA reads TGCGCCAGCAGCCGGCTGGCGGTAACAGGGAACACTGAAGCTTTCTTT. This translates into CASSRLAVTGNTEAFF.

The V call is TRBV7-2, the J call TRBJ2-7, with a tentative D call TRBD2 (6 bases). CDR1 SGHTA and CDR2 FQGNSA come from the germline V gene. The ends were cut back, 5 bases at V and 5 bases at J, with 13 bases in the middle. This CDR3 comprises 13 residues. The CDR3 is CASSPRGSDEQYF. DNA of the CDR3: TGTGCCAGCAGCCCCCGGGGGTCCGACGAGCAGTACTTC.

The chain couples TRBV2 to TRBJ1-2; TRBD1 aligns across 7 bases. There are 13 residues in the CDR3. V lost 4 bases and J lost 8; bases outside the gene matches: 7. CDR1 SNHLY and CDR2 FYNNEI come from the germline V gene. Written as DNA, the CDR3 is TGTGCCAGCAGTGTGGAGGGGGCTCGCGGCTACACCTTC. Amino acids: CASSVEGARGYTF.

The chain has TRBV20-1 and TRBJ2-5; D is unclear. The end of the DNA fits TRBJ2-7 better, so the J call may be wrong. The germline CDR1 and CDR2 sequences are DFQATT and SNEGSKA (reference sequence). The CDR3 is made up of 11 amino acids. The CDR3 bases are TGCAGTGCTAGGTCGAACTACGAGCAGTACTTC. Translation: CSARSNYEQYF.